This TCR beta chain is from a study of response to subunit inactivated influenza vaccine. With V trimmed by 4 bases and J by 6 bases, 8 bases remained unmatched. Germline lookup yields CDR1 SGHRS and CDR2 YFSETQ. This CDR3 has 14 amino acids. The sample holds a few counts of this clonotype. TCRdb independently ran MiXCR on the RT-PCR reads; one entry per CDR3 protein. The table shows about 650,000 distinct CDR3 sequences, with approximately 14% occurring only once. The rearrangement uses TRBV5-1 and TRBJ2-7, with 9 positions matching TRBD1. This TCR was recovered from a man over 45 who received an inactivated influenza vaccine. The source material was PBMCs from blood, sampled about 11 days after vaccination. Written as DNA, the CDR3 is TGCGCCAGCAGCGTGTTACAGGGGGCGCGCGAGCAGTACTTC. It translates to CASSVLQGAREQYF.